The 21 T cell receptor beta chains below were found in one sample sequenced in a study of T cells in Graves' hyperthyroidism and ophthalmopathy (dated by TCRdb to the late 2010s). Libraries were prepared through multiplex PCR. These reads were obtained on an Illumina HiSeq 2000. Amplification of TCR beta CDR3 regions was carried out from RNA transcripts. For the first round of RT-PCR on the TCR CDR3, the HTBI primer set was used together with the Qiagen OneStep RT-PCR kit. TCRdb cleaned the public reads at Q25 with fastp, built clones with MiXCR and kept in-frame beta chains. Under each unique CDR3 protein, matching rows form one entry showing the most common genes and DNA. This sample gives around 400,000 distinct CDR3 sequences in total; more than 20% of them show up just once. 73% of the sample is in the top ten clones. Material for sequencing was blood. The receptor set was obtained from a man aged 50 or older with Graves' hyperthyroidism.

In regard to this clonotype: This may be a read error, as it is one base from a much larger clone. The gene calls are TRBV28 and TRBJ2-7, with D perhaps matching TRBD1 or TRBD2 (6 bases each). The J call may not be correct, given that the DNA end is closer to TRBJ2-1. The CDR3 contains 14 residues. Germline V gene data show CDR1 as MDHEN and CDR2 as SYDVKM. DNA for the CDR3: TGTGCCAGCAGTCGAGGGGGGCAGGCCTACGAGCAGTTCTTC. Translation gives CASSRGGQAYEQFF.

The V call is TRBV15, the J call TRBJ2-1; the D gene is possibly TRBD2 (6 bases). Trimming removed 0 bases from V and 10 bases from J, with 19 bases in between. Per germline, CDR1 LNHNV and CDR2 YYDKDF (reference sequence). CDR3 length: 16 amino acids. CDR3 coding DNA: TGTGCCACCAGCAGAGATCTCATGGCCGGGGGACGCGAGCAGTTCTTC. Encoded protein: CATSRDLMAGGREQFF.

This clonotype was recorded at least ten times. The gene calls are TRBV7-2 and TRBJ2-7; D uncertain. V lost 0 bases and J 4 bases, leaving 7 bases between the germline ends. The germline V gene encodes CDR1 SGHTA and CDR2 FQGNSA. CDR3 length equals 13 residues. In DNA form, the CDR3 reads TGTGCCAGCAGCTTAGCCTCGTTGTACGAGCAGTACTTC. Translating it yields CASSLASLYEQYF.

This clonotype was observed a handful of times. The J gene is TRBJ1-1, the V gene TRBV5-1; TRBD1 is a possible D gene (6 bases). CDR1 and CDR2 (germline): SGHRS, YFSETQ. This CDR3 spans 14 amino acids. Trimming took 5 bases from V and 5 from J, leaving 16 bases between them. Here the CDR3 reads CASSYRGAGTEAFF. The DNA for the CDR3 is TGCGCCAGCAGTTATCGGGGGGCAGGAACTGAAGCTTTCTTT. Supplemented by reference TRBV5-1 and TRBJ1-1, the full variable domain reads KAGVTQTPRYLIKTRGQQVTLSCSPISGHRSVSWYQQTPGQGLQFLFEYFSETQRNKGNFPGRFSGRQFSNSRSEMNVSTLELGDSALYLCASSYRGAGTEAFFGQGTRLTVV.

In its sample, this clonotype was seen a few times. The chain joins TRBV7-9 to TRBJ2-5; a possible D gene is TRBD2 (5 bases). CDR1 is SEHNR and CDR2 is FQNEAQ in the germline V gene (reference sequence). The CDR3 sequence is 13 residues long. V lost 1 base and J 8 bases, leaving 11 bases between the germline ends. CDR3 sequence (DNA): TGTGCCAGCAGCTTAGAATGGGAGCCCACCCAGTACTTC. Encoded protein: CASSLEWEPTQYF.

V gene TRBV6-1 combines with J gene TRBJ2-7; 7 nucleotides align to TRBD2. This CDR3 has 16 amino acids. Germline V gene data show CDR1 as MNHNS and CDR2 as SASEGT. J gave up 1 base and V 6 bases, and 12 bases lay outside the gene matches. The CDR3 sequence: CASRELEGGLSYEQYF. The CDR3 DNA reads TGTGCCAGCAGAGAACTCGAGGGAGGGCTTTCCTACGAGCAGTACTTC.

About this clonotype itself: This clone may be a read error of a much larger clone one base away. The V gene is TRBV12-3 or TRBV12-4, the J gene TRBJ2-2; D tentatively reads TRBD1 or TRBD2 (5 bases each). The CDR3 contains 13 residues. The CDR3 reads CASSLTVSGELLF. DNA for the CDR3: TGTGCCAGCAGTCTGACAGTATCCGGGGAGCTGTTGTTT.

This clonotype has a handful of counts. The rearrangement links TRBV18 to TRBJ2-2; D unclear. Germline V gene lookup returns CDR1 KGHSH and CDR2 LQKENI. The CDR3 consists of 15 residues. V was cut by 2 bases and J by 0 bases, with 7 bases left in between. The CDR3, as DNA: TGTGCCAGCTCACCAAAAGGGACGAACACCGGGGAGCTGTTTTTT. This sequence encodes CASSPKGTNTGELFF.

This clonotype has more than one count but fewer than ten. The germline gene is not matched at one end of the junction; a read error may be the cause. The CDR3 spells CAINEGLSTEAFF. The DNA of the CDR3 is TGTGCCATCAATGAGGGCTTAAGCACTGAAGCTTTCTTT. This rearrangement joins TRBV10-3 to TRBJ1-1, with unresolved D. This CDR3 is 13 amino acids long. Germline V CDR1 and CDR2: ENHRY, SYGVKD.

The gene calls are TRBV9 and TRBJ2-3; D not certain. The CDR3 length is 14 residues. V was cut by 4 bases and J by 4 bases, with 13 bases left in between. Germline loops: CDR1 SGDLS, CDR2 YYNGEE. CDR3 in amino acids: CASSSGPPADTQYF. CDR3 DNA: TGTGCCAGCAGCTCCGGACCTCCGGCAGATACGCAGTATTTT.

V gene TRBV7-9 combines with J gene TRBJ2-5; D is possibly TRBD2 (6 bases). Germline V gene lookup returns CDR1 SEHNR and CDR2 FQNEAQ (reference sequence). The CDR3 has 16 residues. Trimming left V 5 bases short and J 5 bases short, with 21 bases between. CDR3 DNA: TGTGCCAGCAGCGGCAAGAGAGGAGGGACTTGGGAGACCCAGTACTTC. Translated: CASSGKRGGTWETQYF.

This chain connects TRBV6-5 to TRBJ2-7, with D unclear. Trimming took off 2 bases at V and 4 bases at J, with 12 bases between the two ends. The CDR3 spans 14 residues. Germline CDR1 MNHEY, CDR2 SVGAGI. The CDR3 nucleotides read TGTGCCAGCAGTTACGGGGATTTGACTTACGAGCAGTACTTC. This sequence encodes CASSYGDLTYEQYF.

This clonotype was detected ten times or more. The J gene is TRBJ1-2, the V gene TRBV20-1; 7 bases line up with TRBD1. The V gene end was trimmed by 1 base and the J gene end by 1 base; junction bases not matched to a gene: 3. The CDR3 runs to 14 residues. The germline gives CDR1 DFQATT, CDR2 SNEGSKA (reference sequence). CDR3 nucleotide sequence: TGCAGTGCTAGAGCGACAGGGATTAACTATGGCTACACCTTC. It encodes CSARATGINYGYTF.

This clonotype was counted a few times. J is TRBJ2-7 and V is TRBV6-1; TRBD2 aligns across 10 bases. This CDR3 is 14 amino acids long. V lost 10 bases to trimming and J lost 5 bases; unmatched junction nucleotides: 11. CDR1 and CDR2 (germline): MNHNS, SASEGT. The chain's CDR3 is CATSASGRAHEQYF. The CDR3 DNA follows: TGTGCCACCTCGGCCAGCGGGAGGGCCCACGAGCAGTACTTC.

About this clonotype itself: A much bigger clone sits one base away, suggesting this may be a read error. This sequence joins TRBV11-2 and TRBJ2-5, with D maybe TRBD1 (5 bases). The V gene's germline CDR1 is SGHAT and CDR2 FQNNGV. This CDR3 region has 15 residues. V was pared by 2 bases and J by 4 bases, with 14 bases between. For the CDR3, the DNA is TGTGCCAGCAGCTTAATGAGCCAAGGGGCAGAGACCCAGTACTTC. Protein sequence: CASSLMSQGAETQYF.

CDR3 loop: CASSGGGEQYF. The CDR3, as DNA: TGCGCCAGCAGCGGGGGGGGCGAGCAGTACTTC. The chain carries TRBV5-1 and TRBJ2-7; 7 positions match TRBD2. The trim removed 4 bases at V and 6 bases at J, leaving 1 base unmatched. The germline V gene has CDR1 SGHRS and CDR2 YFSETQ. The CDR3 spans 11 residues.

CDR3 protein: CASSPTVVSYNEQFF. As DNA, the CDR3 is TGTGCCAGCTCACCGACTGTTGTATCCTACAATGAGCAGTTCTTC. The rearrangement uses TRBV18 and TRBJ2-1; D gene uncertain. There are 15 residues in the CDR3. Germline loops: CDR1 KGHSH, CDR2 LQKENI. V was clipped by 3 bases and J by 1 base, with 10 bases between them.

The chain uses TRBV6-1 and TRBJ2-7, with TRBD1 matching over 7 bases. The CDR3 consists of 15 residues. The V gene's germline CDR1 is MNHNS and CDR2 SASEGT. V dropped 3 bases and J dropped 1; count of bases not matched to a gene: 6. CDR3 DNA sequence: TGTGCCAGCAGTGAGCTTCTGACAGGGTCCTACGAGCAGTACTTC. Translated: CASSELLTGSYEQYF.

This rearrangement joins TRBV5-1 to TRBJ2-6; possible D gene TRBD2, 6 bases. The V gene's germline CDR1 is SGHRS and CDR2 YFSETQ. CDR3 length: 18 amino acids. V dropped 0 bases and J dropped 4 bases, with 17 bases sitting between them. CDR3 DNA sequence: TGCGCCAGCAGCTTGGCCCGGGGGACGGCTCAGGGGGCCAACGTCCTGACTTTC. This sequence encodes CASSLARGTAQGANVLTF.

The chain carries TRBV9 and TRBJ2-5, with 10 bases matching TRBD1. The J segment lost 1 base and the V segment lost 4 bases, leaving 10 bases of the junction unmatched. Germline loops: CDR1 SGDLS, CDR2 YYNGEE. CDR3 size: 17 residues. CDR3 loop: CASSPAPGQGFQETQYF. CDR3 coding DNA: TGTGCCAGCAGCCCCGCCCCGGGACAGGGGTTCCAAGAGACCCAGTACTTC.

The V and J genes are TRBV29-1 and TRBJ2-5; D possibly corresponds to TRBD2 (5 bases). The CDR3 contains 14 residues. Trimming pared 4 bases from V and 1 base from J, leaving 13 bases between. Looked up from germline, CDR1 is SQVTM and CDR2 is ANQGSEA. The CDR3 here is CSVVIWESQETQYF. CDR3 in DNA: TGCAGCGTTGTCATCTGGGAGTCCCAAGAGACCCAGTACTTC. Drawing the rest from reference TRBV29-1 and TRBJ2-5, the complete variable domain is SAVISQKPSRDICQRGTSLTIQCQVDSQVTMMFWYRQQPGQSLTLIATANQGSEATYESGFVIDKFPISRPNLTFSTLTVSNMSPEDSSIYLCSVVIWESQETQYFGPGTRLLVL.